This T cell receptor beta chain was sequenced in a study of blood T cells in healthy people across ages. General study points: Observed TCR beta diversity per million T cells went down as age went up. This fall followed a roughly linear course with age. PBMCs left unsorted prevented a conclusive naive versus antigen-experienced comparison.

The sample, 7.5 to 10 milliliters of peripheral blood, was drawn from each donor. Germline V lookup: CDR1 MGHDK, CDR2 SYGVNS. The CDR3 covers 16 residues. V was pared by 2 bases and J by 4 bases, with 17 bases between. With a J-beta primer mix and a sample-barcoded 5' primer, a second PCR ran roughly 6 to 12 cycles. TCRdb processed the 5' RACE reads anew with MiXCR; each CDR3 protein has one entry. The sample gives approximately 850,000 distinct CDR3 sequences, around two fifths of which show up once; about 19% is in the top ten. This clonotype was detected once. Its antigen is undetermined. This sequence may be a read error, since a much larger clone differs from it by one base.

The V call is TRBV25-1, the J call TRBJ2-5, with D perhaps being TRBD1 or TRBD2 (5 bases each). The TCR originated in a man in his sixties in good health. Sequencing used blood. CDR3: CASSEVGSQGLETQYF. The DNA of the CDR3 is TGTGCCAGCAGTGAAGTAGGGAGCCAGGGCCTAGAGACCCAGTACTTC.